Below, 21 T cell receptor beta chains from the same sample are listed, as sequenced in a study of T cell responses to AZD1222 COVID-19 vaccine. The method was immunoSEQ multiplex PCR; TCRdb's version includes in-frame clones alone and lacks a portion of them. Found here are fewer than 100,000 clones, around nine tenths of them singletons; the top ten hold roughly 21%. Sample: peripheral blood, taken on day 0 of AZD1222 vaccination. The receptor set was obtained from an adult in good health.

V and J are TRBV4-1 and TRBJ2-1; 12 nucleotides line up with TRBD2. Germline V gives CDR1 MGHRA, CDR2 YSYEKL. With 0 bases clipped from V and 7 bases from J, the junction kept 4 bases outside the gene matches. CDR3 length equals 16 residues. The CDR3, as DNA: TGCGCCAGCAGCCAAGATCTAGCGGGAGGGCCGAATGAGCAGTTCTTC. Its translation: CASSQDLAGGPNEQFF.

The V gene is TRBV6-6, the J gene TRBJ1-5, with 7 bases identical to TRBD1. CDR3 length equals 14 residues. CDR1 is MNHNY, CDR2 SVGAGI, per germline (reference sequence). The junction had 9 bases not matched to a gene; V was cut back by 6 bases and J by 7 bases. The CDR3 region has the DNA TGTGCCAGCAGCCAGAAGGGGGCAAGACAGCCCCAGCATTTT. Encoded protein: CASSQKGARQPQHF.

The chain combines TRBV6-2 or TRBV6-3 with TRBJ2-1; D is uncertain. The V end was cut by 0 bases, the J end by 12 bases, with 12 bases between. Germline V gives CDR1 MNHEY, CDR2 SVGEGT. This CDR3 comprises 13 residues. For the CDR3, the DNA is TGTGCCAGCAGTTACTCTTTGGGCTACTTGCAGTTCTTC. Amino acid sequence: CASSYSLGYLQFF.

The chain carries TRBV5-4 and TRBJ1-1; 11 nucleotides match TRBD1. The CDR3 runs 14 residues. Trimming at V came to 3 bases and at J to 2 bases, leaving 0 bases not matched to a gene. Germline V gene lookup returns CDR1 SGHNT and CDR2 YYREEE (reference sequence). DNA for the CDR3: TGTGCCAGCAGCTGGACAGGGGGCAACACTGAAGCTTTCTTT. This sequence encodes CASSWTGGNTEAFF.

The rearrangement uses TRBV2 and TRBJ2-7; 7 nucleotides line up with TRBD2. The CDR3 runs 14 residues. V gave up 3 bases and J gave up 5 bases; unmatched junction bases: 7. CDR1 is SNHLY and CDR2 is FYNNEI in the germline V gene. CDR3 sequence: CASSDWRGGDEQYF. The CDR3 nucleotides are TGTGCCAGCAGTGATTGGCGGGGAGGGGACGAGCAGTACTTC. The full variable domain, rest sourced from reference TRBV2 and TRBJ2-7, is EPEVTQTPSHQVTQMGQEVILRCVPISNHLYFYWYRQILGQKVEFLVSFYNNEISEKSEIFDDQFSVERPDGSNFTLKIRSTKLEDSAMYFCASSDWRGGDEQYFGPGTRLTVT.

For the CDR3, the DNA is TGTGCCAGCAGCTTAGATCGGATCGGGAACACTGAAGCTTTCTTT. It encodes CASSLDRIGNTEAFF. The V call is TRBV7-6, the J call TRBJ1-1, with no clear D. The V gene's germline CDR1 is SGHVS and CDR2 FNYEAQ. The CDR3 contains 15 residues. V gave up 1 base and J gave up 1 base, with 10 bases separating them.

This chain joins TRBV7-2 and TRBJ1-5, with a tentative D call TRBD1 (5 bases). From germline, CDR1 is SGHTA and CDR2 FQGNSA. V lost 6 bases, J lost 4 bases, and 13 bases lay in between. The CDR3 sequence is 14 residues long. CDR3 nucleotide sequence: TGTGCCAGCAGACTGGGGACGCCGAATCAGCCCCAGCATTTT. Amino acids: CASRLGTPNQPQHF.

The V gene is TRBV12-3 or TRBV12-4, the J gene TRBJ2-3; TRBD1 is a possible D gene (5 bases). V shed 6 bases and J shed 5 bases, with 9 bases lying between them. The CDR3 has 12 residues. Here the CDR3 DNA reads TGTGCCAGCAGCCTCGACAGAGATACGCAGTATTTT. It codes for CASSLDRDTQYF.

V gene TRBV12-3 or TRBV12-4 combines with J gene TRBJ1-3, with unresolved D. The CDR3 is made up of 13 amino acids. With 2 bases removed from V and 2 bases from J, the gap between germline ends came to 4 bases. The CDR3 DNA reads as TGTGCCAGCAGTTTAACCCCTGGAAACACCATATATTTT. Translated, it gives CASSLTPGNTIYF.

This clone was recorded only once. The rearrangement links TRBV6-4 to TRBJ1-6; 9 nucleotides align to TRBD1. The germline gives CDR1 MRHNA, CDR2 SNTAGT. The trim removed 4 bases at V and 6 bases at J, leaving 4 bases unmatched. The length of the CDR3 is 15 residues. The CDR3 DNA reads TGTGCCAGCAGTGCGCGGACAGGGGCTAATTCACCCCTCCACTTT. Protein product: CASSARTGANSPLHF.

J is TRBJ1-4 and V is TRBV24-1; 9 positions match TRBD1. This CDR3 has 15 amino acids. J lost 7 bases, V lost 4 bases, and 6 bases had no gene match. CDR1 and CDR2 (germline): KGHDR, SFDVKD. The CDR3 sequence: CATSEPGQGSEKLFF. The CDR3 nucleotides read TGTGCCACCAGTGAGCCGGGACAGGGTAGTGAAAAACTGTTTTTT.

The J gene is TRBJ2-3, the V gene TRBV4-1; 8 bases map to TRBD1. The germline CDR1 and CDR2 sequences are MGHRA and YSYEKL. The CDR3 spans 15 residues. V lost 4 bases, J lost 7 bases, and 10 bases stayed unmatched. As DNA, the CDR3 is TGCGCCAGCAGCCGCCCTGGACAGGGTCGAAATACGCAGTATTTT. This translates into CASSRPGQGRNTQYF.

The chain joins TRBV19 to TRBJ1-3; possibly TRBD1 for D (5 bases). CDR3 size: 14 residues. Germline-derived CDR1 and CDR2 are LNHDA and SQIVND (reference sequence). Trimming stripped 6 bases from V and 0 bases from J, with 9 bases between. The CDR3 reads CASRTDYSGNTIYF. Written as DNA, the CDR3 is TGTGCCAGTAGGACAGACTACTCTGGAAACACCATATATTTT.

V usage is TRBV19 and J usage is TRBJ2-2; 7 nucleotides line up with TRBD1. The CDR3 is 15 residues long. Germline CDR1 and CDR2: LNHDA and SQIVND (reference sequence). V shed 6 bases, J shed 2 bases, and the junction held 6 bases outside the gene matches. The CDR3, as DNA: TGTGCCAGTAGCATGGGACAGCTTAACACCGGGGAGCTGTTTTTT. Amino acids: CASSMGQLNTGELFF. The variable domain in full, with the rest retrieved from reference TRBV19 and TRBJ2-2, is DGGITQSPKYLFRKEGQNVTLSCEQNLNHDAMYWYRQDPGQGLRLIYYSQIVNDFQKGDIAEGYSVSREKKESFPLTVTSAQKNPTAFYLCASSMGQLNTGELFFGEGSRLTVL.

The chain carries TRBV4-2 and TRBJ2-3; no firm D call. Germline V gene sequence: CDR1 LGHNA, CDR2 YNFKEQ. V dropped 0 bases and J dropped 2 bases, with 9 bases sitting between them. This CDR3 is 15 amino acids long. CDR3 coding DNA: TGTGCCAGCAGCCAAGATGCTGGAGCCACAGATACGCAGTATTTT. Amino acids: CASSQDAGATDTQYF.

J is TRBJ1-6 and V is TRBV21-1. TRBV21-1 is a recognized pseudogene. The CDR3 has 16 residues. CDR3 in DNA: TGTGCCAGCAGCCTTTCATCTTCCTCCTATAATTCACCCCTCCACTTT. It is translated as CASSLSSSSYNSPLHF.

This clone was picked up a small number of times. V is TRBV28 and J is TRBJ1-2; D uncertain. The CDR3 has 12 amino acids. The ends were cut back, 6 bases at V and 4 bases at J, with 9 bases in the middle. Germline values: CDR1 MDHEN, CDR2 SYDVKM. The CDR3 DNA sequence: TGTGCCAGCAGCGTGGGGTCCTATGGCTACACCTTC. It yields the protein CASSVGSYGYTF.

This chain joins TRBV28 and TRBJ2-1; possibly TRBD1 or TRBD2 for D (5 bases each). The V end was cut by 3 bases, the J end by 6 bases, with 12 bases between. Per the germline V gene, CDR1 is MDHEN and CDR2 is SYDVKM. This CDR3 spans 14 amino acids. CDR3 sequence (DNA): TGTGCCAGCAGTTTTCTCCTGGGGGTCAATGAGCAGTTCTTC. This codes for CASSFLLGVNEQFF.

The genes are TRBV7-8 and TRBJ1-1; no definite D call. This CDR3 has 13 amino acids. Trimming removed 5 bases at V and 4 bases at J, with 11 bases between. Looked up from germline, CDR1 is SGHVS and CDR2 is FQNEAQ. This CDR3 reads CASSVVPGTEAFF. The CDR3 DNA reads TGTGCCAGCAGCGTCGTGCCCGGCACTGAAGCTTTCTTT.

The chain links TRBV11-1 to TRBJ2-1; D tentatively reads TRBD1 or TRBD2 (5 bases each). V was pared by 3 bases and J by 3 bases, with 12 bases between. CDR3 size: 15 residues. The V gene's germline CDR1 is SGHAT and CDR2 FQDESV (reference sequence). CDR3 nucleotides: TGTGCCAGCAGCTTGAGCAGGGAGTACTACAATGAGCAGTTCTTC. Translating gives CASSLSREYYNEQFF.

J is TRBJ1-6 and V is TRBV18, with D tentatively TRBD1 (6 bases). With 2 bases removed from V and 5 bases from J, the gap between germline ends came to 13 bases. Germline V CDR1 and CDR2: KGHSH, LQKENI. CDR3 length: 16 residues. CDR3 in amino acids: CASSPSDRANNSPLHF. CDR3 sequence (DNA): TGTGCCAGCTCACCATCGGACAGAGCTAATAATTCACCCCTCCACTTT.